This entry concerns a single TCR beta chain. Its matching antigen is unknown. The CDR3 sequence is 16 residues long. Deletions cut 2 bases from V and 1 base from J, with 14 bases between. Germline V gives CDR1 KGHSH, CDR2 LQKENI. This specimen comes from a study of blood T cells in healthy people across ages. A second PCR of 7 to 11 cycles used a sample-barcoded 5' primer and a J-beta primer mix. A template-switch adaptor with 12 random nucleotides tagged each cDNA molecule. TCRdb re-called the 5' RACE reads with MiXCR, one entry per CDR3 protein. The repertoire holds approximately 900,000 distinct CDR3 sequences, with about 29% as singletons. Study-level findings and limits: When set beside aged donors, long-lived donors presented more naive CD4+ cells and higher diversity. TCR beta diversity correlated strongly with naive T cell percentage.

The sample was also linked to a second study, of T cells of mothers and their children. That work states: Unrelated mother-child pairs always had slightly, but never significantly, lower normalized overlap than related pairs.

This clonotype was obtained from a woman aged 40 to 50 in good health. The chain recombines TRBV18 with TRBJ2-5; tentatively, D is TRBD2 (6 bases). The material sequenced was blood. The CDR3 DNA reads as TGTGCCAGCTCACCAATGGTGGGTAGCGGCCAAGAGACCCAGTACTTC. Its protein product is CASSPMVGSGQETQYF.